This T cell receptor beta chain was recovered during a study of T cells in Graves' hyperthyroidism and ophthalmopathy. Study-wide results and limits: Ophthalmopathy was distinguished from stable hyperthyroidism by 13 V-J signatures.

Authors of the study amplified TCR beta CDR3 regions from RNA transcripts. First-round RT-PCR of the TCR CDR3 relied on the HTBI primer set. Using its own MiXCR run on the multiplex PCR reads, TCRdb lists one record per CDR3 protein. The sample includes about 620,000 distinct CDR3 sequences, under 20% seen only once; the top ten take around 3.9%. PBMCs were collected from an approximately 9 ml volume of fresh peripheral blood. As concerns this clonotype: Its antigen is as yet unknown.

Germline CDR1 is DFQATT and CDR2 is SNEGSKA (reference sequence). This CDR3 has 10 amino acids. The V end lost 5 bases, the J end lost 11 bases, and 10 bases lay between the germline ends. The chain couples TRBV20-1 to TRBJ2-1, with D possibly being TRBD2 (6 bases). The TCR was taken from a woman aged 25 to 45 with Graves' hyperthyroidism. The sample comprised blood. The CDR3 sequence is CSASREQQFF. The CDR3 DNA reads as TGCAGTGCTTCCCGGGAGCAGCAGTTCTTC.